One and the same sample provided the 21 T cell receptor beta chains below, sequenced in a study of regulatory T cells in long-lasting Graves disease. Specified time point: persistent/refractory GD, antithyroid drugs over 5 years with positive TRAb. From PBMCs, RNA was extracted and then used to make the TCR library. HTBI primers from iRepertoire and Arm-PCR of CDR3 regions yielded the TCR beta libraries. TCRdb re-called the multiplex PCR reads with MiXCR, one entry per CDR3 protein. This table holds some 450,000 distinct CDR3 sequences, around 20% found once. The material sequenced was peripheral blood mononuclear cells (PBMCs), taken when the disease was refractory, from a patient treated with antithyroid drugs. Source of these receptors: a female donor with Graves disease.

This clonotype was recorded a few times. This rearrangement joins TRBV6-1 to TRBJ1-1; tentatively, D is TRBD1 (6 bases). The germline V and J ends were trimmed by 4 bases and 5 bases, with 14 bases remaining between them. CDR3 length: 14 residues. Germline assignment: CDR1 MNHNS and CDR2 SASEGT. For the CDR3, the DNA is TGTGCCAGCAGTGCGCTCAGGGGACGGACTGAAGCTTTCTTT. Translating gives CASSALRGRTEAFF.

There are many counts of this clonotype. The rearrangement links TRBV24-1 to TRBJ2-5; TRBD2 is a possible D gene (6 bases). Germline CDR1 reads KGHDR; CDR2 reads SFDVKD. Trimming removed 4 bases from V and 3 bases from J, with 14 bases in between. The CDR3 has 15 residues. CDR3 sequence (DNA): TGTGCCACCAGTGACGTCCGGGGCGGGAAAGAGACCCAGTACTTC. Protein product: CATSDVRGGKETQYF.

This clonotype was counted only a few times. The V call is TRBV10-3, the J call TRBJ2-5; D possibly corresponds to TRBD1 (7 bases). The V end lost 10 bases, the J end lost 1 base, and 13 bases lay between the germline ends. The CDR3 sequence is 13 residues long. CDR1 is ENHRY, CDR2 SYGVKD, per germline. CDR3 DNA: TGTGCCACCGGAGGGACAGTCCAAGAGACCCAGTACTTC. The encoded protein is CATGGTVQETQYF.

This chain uses TRBV4-1 with TRBJ2-7, with D perhaps assigned TRBD1 or TRBD2 (5 bases each). The V gene's germline CDR1 is MGHRA and CDR2 YSYEKL. The CDR3 sequence is 16 residues long. The V and J ends lost 1 base and 5 bases respectively, with 18 bases between them. Written as DNA, the CDR3 is TGCGCCAGCAGCCAAGCCCCGGGACGGAAAAGGGACGAGCAGTACTTC. Translating it yields CASSQAPGRKRDEQYF.

This clonotype occurred many times. This chain links TRBV30 with TRBJ1-1; 8 bases match TRBD1. Germline trimming cut 7 bases from V and 0 bases from J; bases unmatched to any gene: 10. This CDR3 comprises 15 residues. CDR1 GTSNPN and CDR2 SVGIG come from the germline V gene (reference sequence). The CDR3 sequence: CAYSDRDNVNTEAFF. The CDR3 DNA sequence: TGTGCCTATTCGGACAGGGATAACGTGAACACTGAAGCTTTCTTT.

V usage is TRBV30 and J usage is TRBJ1-1; no reliable D call. CDR1 and CDR2 from the germline V gene are GTSNPN and SVGIG (reference sequence). This CDR3 contains 13 residues. Trimming cost V 5 bases and J 1 base, with 11 bases left between them. CDR3 residues: CAWGRRPNTEAFF. The CDR3 DNA sequence: TGTGCCTGGGGGCGGCGACCGAACACTGAAGCTTTCTTT.

The chain has TRBV29-1 and TRBJ1-2; TRBD1 matches at 9 bases. Trimming cost V 3 bases and J 4 bases; bases outside gene matches: 6. Germline CDR1 and CDR2: SQVTM and ANQGSEA. The CDR3 contains 14 residues. CDR3 sequence (DNA): TGCAGCGTTGAGGGACAGGGATCCATCTATGGCTACACCTTC. Translation gives CSVEGQGSIYGYTF.

This clonotype has just a few counts. CDR3 in DNA: TGTGCCAGCAGCGGGCTAGCGGGAACCTACGAGCAGTACTTC. Amino acids: CASSGLAGTYEQYF. The gene calls are TRBV14 and TRBJ2-7, with 9 bases matching TRBD2. The germline V gene has CDR1 SGHDN and CDR2 FVKESK. The trim removed 5 bases at V and 2 bases at J, leaving 4 bases unmatched. The CDR3 is 14 residues long. Full variable domain (missing parts from reference TRBV14 and TRBJ2-7): EAGVTQFPSHSVIEKGQTVTLRCDPISGHDNLYWYRRVMGKEIKFLLHFVKESKQDESGMPNNRFLAERTGGTYSTLKVQPAELEDSGVYFCASSGLAGTYEQYFGPGTRLTVT.

The gene calls are TRBV7-2 and TRBJ2-2, with 9 bases lining up with TRBD2. Germline CDR1 SGHTA, CDR2 FQGNSA. Losses at the gene ends were 2 bases for V and 0 bases for J; bases not matched to a gene: 7. The CDR3 covers 18 residues. The CDR3 DNA is TGTGCCAGCAGCTTATTCGCGGGGGGGGGTCCGAACACCGGGGAGCTGTTTTTT. It encodes CASSLFAGGGPNTGELFF.

For the CDR3, the DNA is TGTGCCAGCAGTGAAGTGTGGGAAACCAACTATGGCTACACCTTC. Amino acids: CASSEVWETNYGYTF. This rearrangement joins TRBV25-1 to TRBJ1-2; D ambiguous. Trimming shortened V by 2 bases and J by 2 bases, and 12 bases separated the two germline ends. The germline gives CDR1 MGHDK, CDR2 SYGVNS. This CDR3 is 15 amino acids long.

The J gene is TRBJ1-2, the V gene TRBV3-1; no firm D call. Per the germline V gene, CDR1 is LGHDT and CDR2 is YNNKEL (reference sequence). The CDR3 is 13 residues long. V shed 2 bases and J shed 7 bases, with 11 bases lying between them. In DNA form, the CDR3 reads TGTGCCAGCAGCCAATCTGGGTCTCCTGGCTACACCTTC. Amino acids: CASSQSGSPGYTF.

This clonotype was seen a single time. The rearrangement uses TRBV14 and TRBJ1-1; maybe TRBD1 (5 bases). Trimming shortened V by 0 bases and J by 5 bases, and 13 bases separated the two germline ends. This CDR3 has 15 residues. CDR1 SGHDN and CDR2 FVKESK come from the germline V gene. In DNA, the CDR3 is TGTGCCAGCAGCCAAGATCAGGCAGGGTTGACTGAAGCTTTCTTT. It is translated as CASSQDQAGLTEAFF.

The rearrangement joins TRBV6-1 to TRBJ2-7; 8 positions agree with TRBD1. The CDR3 loop spans 15 amino acids. CDR1 is MNHNS and CDR2 is SASEGT in the germline V gene. V was pared by 9 bases and J by 5 bases, with 15 bases of the junction left unmatched. CDR3 amino acids: CASNTHPGGMDEQYF. CDR3 in DNA: TGTGCCAGTAATACTCATCCAGGGGGCATGGACGAGCAGTACTTC.

In its sample, this clonotype was seen once. This chain connects TRBV7-9 to TRBJ1-6, with a tentative D call TRBD1 (6 bases). Germline-derived CDR1 and CDR2 are SEHNR and FQNEAQ (reference sequence). The CDR3 sequence is 13 residues long. V lost 10 bases, J lost 3 bases, and 10 bases lay in between. The CDR3 sequence is CATDRIYNSPLHF. The CDR3 DNA sequence: TGTGCCACCGACAGGATCTATAATTCACCCCTCCACTTT. Full variable domain (outside the CDR3, taken from reference TRBV7-9 and TRBJ1-6): DTGVSQNPRHKITKRGQNVTFRCDPISEHNRLYWYRQTLGQGPEFLTYFQNEAQLEKSRLLSDRFSAERPKGSFSTLEIQRTEQGDSAMYLCATDRIYNSPLHFGNGTRLTVT.

Concerning this clonotype: The junction differs from germline at one of its ends, possibly a read error. This chain links TRBV20-1 with TRBJ1-2; D possibly corresponds to TRBD1 (6 bases). The CDR3 sequence is 14 residues long. Germline V gene lookup returns CDR1 DFQATT and CDR2 SNEGSKA (reference sequence). The CDR3 loop reads CSASKPGEGYSYTF. For the CDR3, the DNA is TGCAGTGCTAGTAAGCCAGGGGAGGGCTATAGCTACACCTTC.

There are a few counts of this clonotype. This chain uses TRBV7-9 with TRBJ1-2; 7 positions match TRBD1. Germline CDR1 is SEHNR and CDR2 is FQNEAQ (reference sequence). V was pared by 10 bases and J by 0 bases, with 5 bases of the junction left unmatched. CDR3 length: 13 residues. CDR3 nucleotide sequence: TGTGCCACCCTAGGGACAGCTAACTATGGCTACACCTTC. Translation: CATLGTANYGYTF.

This chain links TRBV11-2 with TRBJ1-1; 9 bases match TRBD1. The V and J ends lost 4 bases and 7 bases, in that order; junction bases with no gene match: 7. From germline, CDR1 is SGHAT and CDR2 FQNNGV. The length of the CDR3 is 14 residues. The CDR3 spells CASSSRPGQGEAFF. The CDR3 nucleotides read TGTGCCAGCAGCTCCCGTCCGGGACAGGGTGAAGCTTTCTTT. Filled out from reference TRBV11-2 and TRBJ1-1, the complete variable domain reads EAGVAQSPRYKIIEKRQSVAFWCNPISGHATLYWYQQILGQGPKLLIQFQNNGVVDDSQLPKDRFSAERLKGVDSTLKIQPAKLEDSAVYLCASSSRPGQGEAFFGQGTRLTVV.

In its sample, this clonotype was seen a few times. The chain combines TRBV19 with TRBJ2-6; tentative D call: TRBD1 (6 bases). Between the trimmed V and J ends, which lost 6 bases and 4 bases, there was a span of 19 bases. Germline V gene lookup returns CDR1 LNHDA and CDR2 SQIVND (reference sequence). This CDR3 is 17 amino acids long. The CDR3 region has the DNA TGTGCCAGTAGCCTAACCCCACAGGGCCCCGGGGCCAACGTCCTGACTTTC. Its protein product is CASSLTPQGPGANVLTF.

The rearrangement uses TRBV12-3 or TRBV12-4 and TRBJ1-2; 9 bases are a match to TRBD1. This CDR3 is built from 15 residues. J lost 3 bases, V lost 6 bases, and 8 bases had no gene match. The CDR3 DNA sequence: TGTGCCAGCAGACCCGGGACAGGGTTTTACTATGGCTACACCTTC. The encoded protein is CASRPGTGFYYGYTF.

The genes are TRBV25-1 and TRBJ2-4, with D possibly TRBD1 on 5 matching bases. Trimming removed 3 bases from V and 5 bases from J, with 14 bases in between. The CDR3 runs 15 residues. The V gene's germline CDR1 is MGHDK and CDR2 SYGVNS. CDR3 protein: CASSDSFGRENIQYF. CDR3 coding DNA: TGTGCCAGCAGTGACTCGTTCGGCAGGGAAAACATTCAGTACTTC.

This clonotype was counted a few times. The V and J genes are TRBV20-1 and TRBJ1-1; D may be TRBD1 (6 bases). The V end lost 1 base, the J end lost 11 bases, and 14 bases lay between the germline ends. Germline V gives CDR1 DFQATT, CDR2 SNEGSKA (reference sequence). The CDR3 extends over 12 amino acids. Written as DNA, the CDR3 is TGCAGTGCTAGAGGGGGAGGGGGGTCTGCTTTCTTT. The encoded protein is CSARGGGGSAFF.